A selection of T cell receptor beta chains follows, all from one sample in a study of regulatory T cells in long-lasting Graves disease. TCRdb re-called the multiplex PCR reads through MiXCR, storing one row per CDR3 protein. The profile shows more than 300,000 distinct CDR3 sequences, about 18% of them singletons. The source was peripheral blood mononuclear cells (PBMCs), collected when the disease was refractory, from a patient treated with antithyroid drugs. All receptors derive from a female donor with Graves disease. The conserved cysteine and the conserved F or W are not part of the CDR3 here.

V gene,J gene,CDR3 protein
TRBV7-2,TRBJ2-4,ASSPYASGGSRDKNIQY
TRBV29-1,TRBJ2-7,SVEDWGIGGLAYEQY
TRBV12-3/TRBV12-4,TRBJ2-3,ASSLMGGVEDTQY
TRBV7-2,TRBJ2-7,ASSLGTSGSEQY
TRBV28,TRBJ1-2,ASTSRHYKTTADGYT
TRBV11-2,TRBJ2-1,ASSRIGGPSYNEQF
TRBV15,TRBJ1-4,ATSRGGLSTNEKLF
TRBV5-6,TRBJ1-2,ASTPGGARHGYT
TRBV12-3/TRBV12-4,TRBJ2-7,ASSLAGGLVYEQY
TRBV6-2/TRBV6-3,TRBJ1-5,ASSYNSNQPQH
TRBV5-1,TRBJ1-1,ASSLIQGGGTEAF
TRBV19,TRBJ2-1,ASSRGRGGLSYNEQF
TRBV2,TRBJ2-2,ASSVGTSQGLNTGELF
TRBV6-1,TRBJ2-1,ASSPGLAIDEQF
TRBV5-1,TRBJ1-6,ASSFKQDSPLH
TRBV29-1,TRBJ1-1,SGERDIGTEAF
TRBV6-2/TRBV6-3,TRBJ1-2,ASSGQNYGYT
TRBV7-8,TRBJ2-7,ASSLARAYEQY
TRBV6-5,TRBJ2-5,ASSYSSVRETQY
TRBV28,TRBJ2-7,ASIPSGSNEQY
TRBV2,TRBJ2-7,ASSEAGTGSYEQY
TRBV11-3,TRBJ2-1,ASSLVGTSGGGYEQF
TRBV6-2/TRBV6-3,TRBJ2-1,ASSYGLASEQF
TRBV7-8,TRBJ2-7,ASSLGRQTYEQY
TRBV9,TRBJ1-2,ASSSSTGVHGYT
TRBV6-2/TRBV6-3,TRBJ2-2,ASMVQGGAGELF
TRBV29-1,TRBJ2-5,SVPLANQETQY
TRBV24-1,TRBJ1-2,ATSDHAGYT
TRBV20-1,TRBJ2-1,SARVPAGGPSYNEQF
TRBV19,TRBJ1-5,ASTADPYSNQPQH
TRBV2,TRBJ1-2,ASSSGRQDYGYT
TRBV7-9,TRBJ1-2,ASSLGEGEGYGYT
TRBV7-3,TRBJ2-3,ASSYRTGGTDTQY
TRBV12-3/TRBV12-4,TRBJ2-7,ASSLAGVPYEQY
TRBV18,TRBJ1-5,ASSPSQGQPQH
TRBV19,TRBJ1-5,ASSRPPYHSENQPQH
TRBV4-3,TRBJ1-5,ASSIHPGGGQGVFGNQPQH
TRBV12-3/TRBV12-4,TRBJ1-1,ASLRQAEAF
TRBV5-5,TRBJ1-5,ASSRTGQRNQPQH
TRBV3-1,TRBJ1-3,ASQKGAGNTIY
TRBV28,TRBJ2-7,ASSGALGQGGTYEQY
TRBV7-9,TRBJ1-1,ASSSSARYTEAF